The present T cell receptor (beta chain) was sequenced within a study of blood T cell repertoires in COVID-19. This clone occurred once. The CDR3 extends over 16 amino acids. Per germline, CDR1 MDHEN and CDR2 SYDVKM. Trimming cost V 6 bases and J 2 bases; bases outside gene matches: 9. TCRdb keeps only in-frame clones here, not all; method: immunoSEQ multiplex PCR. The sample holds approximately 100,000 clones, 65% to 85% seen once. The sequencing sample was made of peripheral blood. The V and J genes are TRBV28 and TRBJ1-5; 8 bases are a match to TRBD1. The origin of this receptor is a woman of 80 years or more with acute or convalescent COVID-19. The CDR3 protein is CASRGLPGQGNQPQHF. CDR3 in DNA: TGTGCCAGCAGGGGGCTACCGGGACAGGGCAATCAGCCCCAGCATTTT.